This T cell receptor beta chain emerged from a study of blood T cell repertoires in COVID-19. Germline values: CDR1 GTSNPN, CDR2 SVGIG (reference sequence). The CDR3 covers 12 residues. Trimming removed 4 bases from V and 9 bases from J, with 10 bases in between. Profiled with immunoSEQ multiplex PCR; TCRdb holds only in-frame clones, not every one. The table lists around 60,000 clones, approximately 82% of them singletons. The sequence derives from a woman older than 75 with acute or convalescent COVID-19. The sample comprised peripheral blood. This rearrangement joins TRBV30 to TRBJ1-6, with D unclear. The CDR3: CAWTWGGSPLHF. CDR3 coding DNA: TGTGCCTGGACCTGGGGAGGTTCACCCCTCCACTTT.